This T cell receptor (beta chain) is from a study of blood T cell repertoires in COVID-19. Only in-frame clones appear in the TCRdb table, and some are missing; sequencing was by immunoSEQ multiplex PCR. Among some 250,000 clones listed, approximately 83% were seen once. The CDR3 is 13 amino acids. Germline V gives CDR1 SNHLY, CDR2 FYNNEI. The germline V and J ends were trimmed by 7 bases and 4 bases, with 11 bases remaining between them. The sequencing input was PBMCs or T cells enriched from blood (not recorded which). The rearrangement links TRBV2 to TRBJ2-1, with a possible D match to TRBD1 (5 bases). The sequence came from a woman between 40 and 55 years old with acute COVID-19. In nucleotides, the CDR3 is TGTGCCAGCAAGAGACAGACTTACAATGAGCAGTTCTTC. This gives the protein CASKRQTYNEQFF.